The rows below give T cell receptor beta chains drawn from one sample of a study of long-term antiretroviral therapy in people with HIV. Only in-frame clones appear in the TCRdb table, and some are missing; sequencing was by immunoSEQ multiplex PCR. The profile shows about 21,000 clones, more than 75% of them singletons. Here the sequenced sample was unsorted PBMCs, taken 2.3 years after starting antiretroviral therapy. These receptor sequences come from a man aged 55 to 70 with HIV. CDR3s include the opening cysteine and the closing phenylalanine or tryptophan. D genes are given only for firm matches. Size is stated for part of the rows, as once, few or many counts, or as a class when the clone is expanded.

j_call,clone_size,v_call,d_call,cdr3_aa,cdr3_nt
TRBJ1-5,-,TRBV12-2,-,CASRLVGGAPRSNRAPQHF,TGTGCAAGTCGCTTAGTTGGGGGAGCTCCGAGGAGCAATCGAGCGCCCCAGCATTTT
TRBJ2-7,once,TRBV4-1,-,CASSQDLGAPTSYEQYF,TGCGCCAGCAGCCAAGATTTGGGGGCGCCAACCTCCTACGAGCAGTACTTC
TRBJ2-5,-,TRBV5-1,TRBD2,CASMSGLAGGRLQETQYF,TGCGCCAGCATGTCGGGGCTAGCGGGAGGACGCCTCCAAGAGACCCAGTACTTC
TRBJ1-1,once,TRBV7-6,TRBD1,CASSLGQGITEAFF,TGTGCCAGCAGCTTAGGACAGGGTATCACTGAAGCTTTCTTT
TRBJ1-1,once,TRBV25-1,-,CASSDHRDLNTEAFF,TGTGCCAGCAGTGATCACCGAGACCTGAACACTGAAGCTTTCTTT
TRBJ2-5,-,TRBV7-2,-,CASSPNPRGTQYF,TGTGCCAGCAGCCCCAACCCCCGGGGGACCCAGTACTTC
TRBJ1-1,-,TRBV7-2,TRBD1,CASSFGTGGAGTEAFF,TGTGCCAGCAGCTTTGGGACAGGGGGCGCGGGCACTGAAGCTTTCTTT
TRBJ1-5,-,TRBV10-1,-,CASSQGNNQPQHF,TGCGCCAGCAGCCAGGGGAATAATCAGCCCCAGCATTTT
TRBJ2-2,-,TRBV5-1,TRBD1,CASSLRDRVPSGELFF,TGCGCCAGCAGCTTGCGCGACAGGGTGCCCTCCGGGGAGCTGTTTTTT
TRBJ2-7,-,TRBV19,TRBD1,CASSYGQAASYEQYF,TGTGCCAGTAGTTACGGACAGGCGGCCTCCTACGAGCAGTACTTC
TRBJ1-2,-,TRBV9,-,CASSVSGHINYGYTF,TGTGCCAGCAGCGTATCGGGACATATTAACTATGGCTACACCTTC
TRBJ1-1,once,TRBV19,-,CASRPTAMNTEAFF,TGTGCCAGTAGACCGACAGCCATGAACACTGAAGCTTTCTTT
TRBJ2-1,-,TRBV6-6,-,CASTHSGTLEQFF,TGTGCCAGCACCCACTCCGGGACGCTTGAGCAGTTCTTC
TRBJ2-2,-,TRBV4-1,-,CASSQDLGTGELFF,TGCGCCAGCAGCCAAGATCTCGGAACCGGGGAGCTGTTTTTT
TRBJ2-2,-,TRBV18,TRBD1,CASSPFFGTGGAHTGELFF,TGTGCCAGCTCACCCTTTTTCGGAACAGGGGGCGCCCACACCGGGGAGCTGTTTTTT
TRBJ1-2,once,TRBV6-1,TRBD1,CASSLTWTGRGYTF,TGTGCCAGCAGTTTAACCTGGACAGGTCGAGGCTACACCTTC
TRBJ2-5,-,TRBV5-4,TRBD2,CASSEGLAGFWETQYF,TGTGCCAGCAGCGAGGGACTAGCGGGATTCTGGGAGACCCAGTACTTC
TRBJ2-7,-,TRBV27,-,CASSPLRVLSYEQYF,TGTGCCAGCAGTCCCCTCAGGGTCCTTAGCTACGAGCAGTACTTC
TRBJ2-7,-,TRBV6-6,-,CASSFTGTSYEQYF,TGTGCCAGCAGTTTTACAGGGACCTCCTACGAGCAGTACTTC
TRBJ1-5,-,TRBV2,TRBD1,CASSSGTGKNSNQPQHF,TGTGCCAGCAGTTCCGGGACAGGAAAAAATAGCAATCAGCCCCAGCATTTT
TRBJ1-1,-,TRBV19,TRBD1,CASSLTGGTEAFF,TGTGCCAGTAGTTTAACAGGGGGCACTGAAGCTTTCTTT
TRBJ2-7,-,TRBV7-8,-,CASSLAPSVAYEQYF,TGTGCCAGCAGCTTAGCACCTAGCGTTGCCTACGAGCAGTACTTC
TRBJ2-3,few,TRBV9,-,CASSPGAPDTQYF,TGTGCCAGCAGCCCGGGGGCACCAGATACGCAGTATTTT
TRBJ1-6,-,TRBV6-5,TRBD1,CASSKTGGYNSPLHF,TGTGCCAGCAGTAAAACAGGGGGTTATAATTCACCCCTCCACTTT
TRBJ1-5,-,TRBV30,TRBD1,CAWSGQGNQPQHF,TGTGCCTGGAGCGGACAGGGGAATCAGCCCCAGCATTTT
TRBJ2-4,few,TRBV28,TRBD2,CASSLGRDPENIQYF,TGTGCCAGCAGTTTAGGGAGGGACCCAGAAAACATTCAGTACTTC
TRBJ1-1,-,TRBV18,-,CASSPWGGNTEAFF,TGTGCCAGCTCACCGTGGGGGGGGAACACTGAAGCTTTCTTT
TRBJ1-1,-,TRBV2,TRBD1,CASSDRTGGANTEAFF,TGTGCCAGCAGTGATAGGACAGGGGGCGCGAACACTGAAGCTTTCTTT
TRBJ2-3,-,TRBV11-2,TRBD2,CASSFGTGGDTQYF,TGTGCCAGCAGCTTCGGGACGGGAGGTGATACGCAGTATTTT
TRBJ2-7,-,TRBV29-1,-,CSVSLSVLPAEQYF,TGCAGCGTTTCCCTATCGGTCCTCCCTGCCGAGCAGTACTTC
TRBJ2-2,once,TRBV5-4,-,CASSLSSLVTGELFF,TGTGCCAGCAGCTTGAGTTCGTTGGTCACCGGGGAGCTGTTTTTT
TRBJ2-2,-,TRBV6-5,-,CASSYARLPGELFF,TGTGCCAGCAGTTACGCCCGACTACCCGGGGAGCTGTTTTTT
TRBJ1-2,few,TRBV6-5,-,CASSHDSYGYTF,TGTGCCAGCAGTCACGACAGCTATGGCTACACCTTC
TRBJ1-5,-,TRBV19,TRBD1,CASTPDRVGQPQHF,TGTGCCAGTACCCCGGACAGGGTGGGTCAGCCCCAGCATTTT
TRBJ1-2,-,TRBV27,TRBD1,CASSPSTGAFTYGYTF,TGTGCCAGCAGTCCCTCGACAGGGGCGTTTACCTATGGCTACACCTTC
TRBJ2-1,-,TRBV6-5,-,CASTADGGPYNEQFF,TGTGCCAGCACCGCCGACGGAGGGCCCTACAATGAGCAGTTCTTC
TRBJ1-1,once,TRBV18,TRBD1,CASSPDRAAEAFF,TGTGCCAGCTCACCTGACAGGGCCGCTGAAGCTTTCTTT
TRBJ2-1,once,TRBV10-2,TRBD1,CASSRDSSYNEQFF,TGCGCCAGCAGCCGGGACAGTTCCTACAATGAGCAGTTCTTC
TRBJ2-1,-,TRBV7-6,TRBD2,CASSLAVPTSGTYNEQFF,TGTGCCAGCAGCTTAGCAGTTCCGACTAGCGGGACCTACAATGAGCAGTTCTTC
TRBJ2-1,-,TRBV5-1,-,CASSSDRYNEQFF,TGCGCCAGCAGCTCGGACAGATACAATGAGCAGTTCTTC
TRBJ2-1,-,TRBV11-2,-,CASRTWGARDNEQFF,TGTGCCAGCAGGACATGGGGGGCAAGGGACAATGAGCAGTTCTTC
TRBJ2-3,-,TRBV18,-,CASSPPTATSTDTQYF,TGTGCCAGCTCACCTCCGACAGCGACTAGCACAGATACGCAGTATTTT
TRBJ2-2,-,TRBV9,TRBD1,CASSSTGTGSSPVNTGELFF,TGTGCCAGCAGCTCTACCGGGACAGGGTCCTCCCCCGTGAACACCGGGGAGCTGTTTTTT
TRBJ2-1,-,TRBV5-1,-,CASSNRVVLVGNEQFF,TGCGCCAGCAGTAACAGGGTGGTACTAGTAGGCAATGAGCAGTTCTTC
TRBJ1-1,-,TRBV7-8,-,CASSPNLGIEAFF,TGTGCCAGCAGCCCCAATTTAGGAATCGAAGCTTTCTTT
TRBJ2-1,once,TRBV7-3,TRBD1,CASSLGGTGGYNEQFF,TGTGCCAGCAGCTTAGGGGGGACAGGGGGCTACAATGAGCAGTTCTTC
TRBJ2-3,-,TRBV20-1,TRBD2,CSLLAGDTQYF,TGCAGTCTACTAGCGGGGGATACGCAGTATTTT
TRBJ2-2,once,TRBV19,TRBD1,CASRGQINAGELFF,TGTGCCAGTAGGGGACAGATCAACGCCGGGGAGCTGTTTTTT
TRBJ1-1,-,TRBV29-1,-,CSVDWGWGTEAFF,TGCAGCGTTGACTGGGGATGGGGGACTGAAGCTTTCTTT
TRBJ1-3,-,TRBV6-5,-,CASSYAGWRSGNTIYF,TGTGCCAGCAGTTACGCCGGGTGGAGAAGTGGAAACACCATATATTTT
TRBJ2-7,few,TRBV5-4,-,CASSPGHTGSYEQYF,TGTGCCAGCAGCCCCGGTCACACGGGAAGCTACGAGCAGTACTTC
TRBJ2-7,-,TRBV11-2,-,CASSSNLGQYGEQYF,TGTGCCAGCAGCTCTAACCTAGGACAGTACGGCGAGCAGTACTTC
TRBJ2-3,-,TRBV5-5,TRBD1,CASSWDRGPQGYF,TGTGCCAGCAGCTGGGACAGGGGCCCCCAAGGGTATTTT
TRBJ2-1,-,TRBV28,-,CASRGAGTHNEQFF,TGTGCCAGCAGGGGGGCGGGTACCCACAATGAGCAGTTCTTC
TRBJ2-5,-,TRBV7-8,TRBD1,CASSERQGVETQYF,TGTGCCAGCAGCGAGCGACAGGGGGTGGAGACCCAGTACTTC
TRBJ1-4,-,TRBV19,TRBD1,CASSTAGGNEKLFF,TGTGCCAGTAGTACGGCAGGGGGTAATGAAAAACTGTTTTTT
TRBJ2-7,-,TRBV6-1,-,CASSEGPSGLYEQYF,TGTGCCAGCAGTGAGGGACCAAGTGGGCTCTACGAGCAGTACTTC